This TCR beta chain came from a study of tumour-infiltrating T cells in Burkitt lymphoma. Study at large: Productive clonality predicted overall and progression-free survival.

This clone occurred a few times. TCRdb keeps only in-frame clones here, not all; method: immunoSEQ multiplex PCR. The top ten hold around 2.2% of the sample, which has approximately 5,400 clones, approximately 9.9% seen once. V gave up 5 bases and J gave up 5 bases; unmatched junction bases: 5. This CDR3 spans 14 amino acids. Germline CDR1 and CDR2: SGHTA and FQGNSA. The genes are TRBV7-2 and TRBJ1-4, with 7 bases that match TRBD1. This sequence originates from a human donor with diffuse large B-cell lymphoma. Sequenced sample: tumor tissue. CDR3 protein: CASSRGQQNEKLFF. CDR3 coding DNA: TGTGCCAGCAGCCGGGGACAGCAAAATGAAAAACTGTTTTTT.